This TCR beta chain was captured by sequencing in a study of OX40 agonist ivuxolimab in advanced cancers. The wider study: Patients took ivuxolimab, an agonistic anti-OX40 (CD134) antibody. Participants averaged approximately 65 years of age (range about 23 to 80) and were 82.7% male. One hepatocellular carcinoma and a couple of cutaneous melanoma patients partially responded. Notes on the study in general: Circulating CD4+ and CD8+ T cells showed clonal expansion by week 6 at 0.1 to 3.0 mg/kg.

The CDR3 totals 13 residues. The germline CDR1 and CDR2 sequences are SGHRS and YFSETQ. The V end was cut by 4 bases, the J end by 6 bases, with 14 bases between. This clone is a singleton in its sample. No antigen is known for it. Sequencing used immunoSEQ multiplex PCR; TCRdb keeps in-frame clones, though not all of them. The sample records approximately 89,000 clones, under 95% being singletons. This specimen consisted of CD4+ or CD8+ T cells sorted from blood, obtained in a trial of the OX40 agonist ivuxolimab. The gene calls are TRBV5-1 and TRBJ2-7, with D possibly being TRBD1 or TRBD2 (5 bases each). The TCR originated in an adult with an advanced solid tumor such as melanoma, head and neck, liver or kidney cancer. DNA for the CDR3: TGCGCCAGCAGCGAGACGGGGCCCGGCGAGCAGTACTTC. The encoded protein is CASSETGPGEQYF.